Below are 14 T cell receptor beta chains sequenced from a single sample in a study of PD-L1 blockade in urothelial cancer. Data came from immunoSEQ multiplex PCR; TCRdb stores just in-frame clones and leaves some out. The sample lists 15,000 to 20,000 clones, 75% to 90% seen once, with 5.9% in the top ten. The sequenced sample was PBMCs, obtained around atezolizumab (anti-PD-L1) treatment. Source of these receptors: a man over 45 with urothelial cancer.

The V gene is TRBV7-7, the J gene TRBJ2-3; 8 bases align to TRBD1. The CDR3 runs to 16 residues. V was pared by 5 bases and J by 6 bases, with 13 bases of the junction left unmatched. CDR1 and CDR2 from the germline V gene are SSHAT and FNYEAQ (reference sequence). The CDR3, as DNA: TGTGCCAGCAGCGCCGGGCCCCCGACAGGGGAGGATACGCAGTATTTT. Encoded protein: CASSAGPPTGEDTQYF.

The rearrangement links TRBV9 to TRBJ2-7; D is unresolved. Germline V gene data show CDR1 as SGDLS and CDR2 as YYNGEE. The CDR3 has 15 residues. V lost 4 bases, J lost 3 bases, and 17 bases lay in between. In DNA form, the CDR3 reads TGTGCCAGCAGCACCGACATGGGCTCCAACTACGAGCAGTACTTC. This sequence encodes CASSTDMGSNYEQYF.

The chain combines TRBV20-1 with TRBJ2-1; D is uncertain. This CDR3 spans 11 amino acids. Germline V gene data show CDR1 as DFQATT and CDR2 as SNEGSKA (reference sequence). The CDR3 spells CSARGNNEQFF. The CDR3 region has the DNA TGCAGCGCTCGCGGTAACAATGAGCAGTTCTTC.

This chain joins TRBV5-1 and TRBJ2-7; D possibly corresponds to TRBD1 (6 bases). CDR1 is SGHRS, CDR2 YFSETQ, per germline. The V and J ends lost 3 bases and 3 bases respectively, with 13 bases between them. The CDR3 runs 14 residues. The CDR3 DNA follows: TGCGCCAGCAGCTGGGGCCCGGACAGCTACGAGCAGTACTTC. It specifies CASSWGPDSYEQYF.

This chain connects TRBV28 to TRBJ1-2; 11 bases map to TRBD1. Trimming at V came to 6 bases and at J to 6 bases, leaving 18 bases not matched to a gene. The CDR3 is made up of 18 amino acids. The germline V gene encodes CDR1 MDHEN and CDR2 SYDVKM. In nucleotides, the CDR3 is TGTGCCAGCAGGGCTGGGGGCGGGACAGGGGGGCCTATGGATGGCTACACCTTC. It encodes CASRAGGGTGGPMDGYTF.

The chain uses TRBV6-6 and TRBJ2-1; D is perhaps TRBD2 (6 bases). Germline CDR1 is MNHNY and CDR2 is SVGAGI (reference sequence). The germline V and J ends were trimmed by 5 bases and 0 bases, with 8 bases remaining between them. The CDR3 contains 14 residues. CDR3 residues: CASSPGSSYNEQFF. CDR3 DNA sequence: TGTGCCAGCAGTCCCGGGAGCTCCTACAATGAGCAGTTCTTC.

Comments on this clone: The same CDR3 also results from other DNA sequences found in this sample. The chain couples TRBV30 to TRBJ1-5, with 7 positions matching TRBD1. Germline CDR1 and CDR2: GTSNPN and SVGIG (reference sequence). This CDR3 spans 16 amino acids. J was trimmed by 1 base and V by 1 base; bases with no gene match: 7. The CDR3 region is CAWSAETGRSNQPQHF. In nucleotides, the CDR3 is TGTGCCTGGAGTGCCGAGACAGGGAGGAGCAATCAGCCCCAGCATTTT.

On this clone itself: This CDR3 is also generated by other DNA sequences in the sample. The CDR3 region has the DNA TGTGCCAGCAGCCCCCTGGCGGTTAGCACAGATACGCAGTATTTT. Translation: CASSPLAVSTDTQYF. The V and J genes are TRBV11-2 and TRBJ2-3; D call uncertain. Between the trimmed V and J ends, which lost 5 bases and 0 bases, there was a span of 12 bases. The CDR3 totals 15 residues. The germline CDR1 and CDR2 sequences are SGHAT and FQNNGV.

The chain couples TRBV11-2 to TRBJ2-7, with 7 bases identical to TRBD2. The CDR3 runs to 16 residues. The J segment lost 6 bases and the V segment lost 0 bases, leaving 11 bases of the junction unmatched. CDR1 and CDR2 from the germline V gene are SGHAT and FQNNGV. The CDR3 loop is CASSLDLWTRASEQYF. The DNA of the CDR3 is TGTGCCAGCAGCTTAGATCTGTGGACTAGGGCATCCGAGCAGTACTTC.

Notes on this clone: Other DNA sequences in the same sample also yield this CDR3. The chain combines TRBV28 with TRBJ2-7; D may be TRBD1 (5 bases). CDR3 length equals 14 residues. Germline V lookup: CDR1 MDHEN, CDR2 SYDVKM. Trimming shortened V by 3 bases and J by 2 bases, and 11 bases separated the two germline ends. The CDR3 spells CASSLGQPPYEQYF. CDR3 nucleotides: TGTGCCAGCAGTTTGGGGCAGCCTCCCTACGAGCAGTACTTC.

The chain joins TRBV6-5 to TRBJ1-2, with TRBD1 matching over 12 bases. The CDR3 is 15 amino acids. V lost 4 bases, J lost 7 bases, and 7 bases stayed unmatched. Germline V gene sequence: CDR1 MNHEY, CDR2 SVGAGI. The CDR3 is CASSSPGQGAGGYTF. The CDR3 DNA is TGTGCCAGCAGTTCCCCGGGACAGGGGGCGGGTGGCTACACCTTC.

This chain uses TRBV10-3 with TRBJ2-1; the D gene is possibly TRBD2 (5 bases). The CDR3 has 17 amino acids. The germline V gene has CDR1 ENHRY and CDR2 SYGVKD. The V gene lost 3 bases and the J gene lost 0 bases, with 15 bases spanning the gap. CDR3 sequence (DNA): TGTGCCATCAGTGATCTGATCGGAGGAAGCTCCTACAATGAGCAGTTCTTC. The encoded protein is CAISDLIGGSSYNEQFF.

The chain joins TRBV27 to TRBJ1-1; TRBD1 might be the D (5 bases). Trimming removed 4 bases at V and 1 base at J, with 13 bases between. CDR1 is MNHEY, CDR2 SMNVEV, per germline (reference sequence). This CDR3 comprises 15 residues. The CDR3 loop is CASSSGYRPNTEAFF. The CDR3, as DNA: TGTGCCAGCAGTTCAGGGTACAGGCCGAACACTGAAGCTTTCTTT.

The V and J genes are TRBV5-4 and TRBJ2-7; 11 bases line up with TRBD2. After removal of 4 bases from V and 3 bases from J, the junction contained 9 bases not matched to a gene. Germline CDR1 SGHNT, CDR2 YYREEE (reference sequence). This CDR3 comprises 16 residues. For the CDR3, the DNA is TGTGCCAGCAGCAGATCGCCCGGGACTAGCGGCTACGAGCAGTACTTC. Protein: CASSRSPGTSGYEQYF.